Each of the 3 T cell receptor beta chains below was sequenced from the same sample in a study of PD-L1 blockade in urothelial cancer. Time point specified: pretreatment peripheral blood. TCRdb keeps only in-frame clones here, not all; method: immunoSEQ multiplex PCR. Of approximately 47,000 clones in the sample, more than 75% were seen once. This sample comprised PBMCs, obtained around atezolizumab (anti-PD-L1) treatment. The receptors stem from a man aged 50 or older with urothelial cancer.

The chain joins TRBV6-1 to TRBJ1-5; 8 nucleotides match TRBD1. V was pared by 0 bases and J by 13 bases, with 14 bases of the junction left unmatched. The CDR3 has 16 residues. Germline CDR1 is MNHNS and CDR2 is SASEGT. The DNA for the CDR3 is TGTGCCAGCAGTGAAGCTTGGACAGGGTCAAAGATCGGTCAGCATTTT. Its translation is CASSEAWTGSKIGQHF.

CDR3 sequence (DNA): TGTGCCAGCAGCCTCGGGGGGTCAGGGCGCCAAGAGACCCAGTACTTC. Translation: CASSLGGSGRQETQYF. J is TRBJ2-5 and V is TRBV7-9; 7 positions match TRBD2. V shed 5 bases and J 1 base; nucleotides not matched to a gene: 10. The germline V gene encodes CDR1 SEHNR and CDR2 FQNEAQ (reference sequence). There are 16 residues in the CDR3.

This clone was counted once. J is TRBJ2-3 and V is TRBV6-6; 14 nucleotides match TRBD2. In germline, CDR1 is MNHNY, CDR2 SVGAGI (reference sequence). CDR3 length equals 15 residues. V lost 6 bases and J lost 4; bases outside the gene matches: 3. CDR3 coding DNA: TGTGCCAGCAGGCCGGGACTAGCGGGGGCAGATACGCAGTATTTT. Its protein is CASRPGLAGADTQYF.